The clone carrying this T cell receptor beta chain was found once. Its antigen is undetermined. These data are taken from a study of T cells in Graves' hyperthyroidism and ophthalmopathy. The length of the CDR3 is 14 residues. V gave up 6 bases and J gave up 2 bases, with 10 bases separating them. Patients were aged 18 to 65, had disease duration under 2 months, and had newly diagnosed hyperthyroidism. A sample of blood taken at first hyperthyroidism diagnosis preceded any ophthalmopathy symptoms. Findings and caveats of the study: Clonotypes that were expanded in thyroid above 0.001 mostly appeared in blood too.

Amplification of TCR beta CDR3 regions was performed using RNA transcripts as template. The HTBI primer set drove a first-round RT-PCR of the TCR CDR3. One entry per CDR3 protein, called by TCRdb with MiXCR from the multiplex PCR reads. In the table there are 550,000 to 850,000 distinct CDR3 sequences, roughly 20% of which are singletons. Sequencing was performed on blood. This chain uses TRBV12-3 or TRBV12-4 with TRBJ1-4, with D unclear. This TCR derives from a woman aged 45 to 65 with Graves' hyperthyroidism that later progressed to Graves' ophthalmopathy. The CDR3 region is CASSMTVTNEKLFF. Here the CDR3 DNA reads TGTGCCAGCAGCATGACGGTTACTAATGAAAAACTGTTTTTT.